The rows below give T cell receptor beta chains drawn from one sample of a study of T-cell reconstitution after alpha-beta-depleted transplantation in children. Each CDR3 protein is one row after TCRdb ran MiXCR on the PCR reads. Of approximately 390,000 distinct CDR3 sequences listed, roughly 11% are singletons. Here the sequenced sample was PBMCs from the stem cell graft donor, taken from the stem cell graft. These receptors all stem from a human donor who donated a stem cell graft to a child with acute myeloid leukemia. Both conserved end residues are part of each CDR3. The D gene is left open where the match is weak. Clone size, where shown, is once, few, many, or a class for clones that have expanded.

D gene	V gene	J gene	clone size	CDR3 DNA	CDR3 protein
NA	TRBV25-1	TRBJ1-6	few	TGTGCCAGCAGACAGGACTATAATTCACCCCTCCACTTT	CASRQDYNSPLHF
NA	TRBV6-1	TRBJ1-1	many	TGTGCCAGCAGTACACAGGGTTACACTGAAGCTTTCTTT	CASSTQGYTEAFF
TRBD1	TRBV20-1	TRBJ1-1	few	TGCAGTGACTCGGACAGGGGGTACACTGAAGCTTTCTTT	CSDSDRGYTEAFF
TRBD1	TRBV20-1	TRBJ2-6	NA	TGCAGTGCTAGAGCCGGGACAGGGGGCTCTGGGGCCAACGTCCTGACTTTC	CSARAGTGGSGANVLTF
NA	TRBV6-2/TRBV6-3	TRBJ2-7	few	TGTGCCAGCAGTTTCCGGAGGGCCAACGAGCAGTACTTC	CASSFRRANEQYF
NA	TRBV7-9	TRBJ2-2	few	TGTGCCAGCAGTTATACAGGGAGCACCGGGGAGCTGTTTTTT	CASSYTGSTGELFF
NA	TRBV10-3	TRBJ1-3	NA	TGTGCCTTAAAGGCGGCGGCCTCTGGAAACACCATATATTTT	CALKAAASGNTIYF
NA	TRBV19	TRBJ2-6	NA	TGTGCCAGTAGTATTAGCTATGCTGGGGCCAACGTCCTGACTTTC	CASSISYAGANVLTF
NA	TRBV18	TRBJ2-4	few	TGTGCCAGCTCACCCGGAGAGGGAACCAAAAACATTCAGTACTTC	CASSPGEGTKNIQYF
NA	TRBV7-9	TRBJ2-1	many	TGTGCCAGCAGCTTCGTGGGAGTCAATGAGCAGTTCTTC	CASSFVGVNEQFF
NA	TRBV6-2/TRBV6-3	TRBJ2-2	NA	TGTGCCAGCAGCTATCGGGGGGCGGAGAACACCGGGGAGCTGTTTTTT	CASSYRGAENTGELFF
TRBD1	TRBV15	TRBJ1-5	few	TGTGCCACCAGAAACATGGACAGGGACGATCAGCCCCAGCATTTT	CATRNMDRDDQPQHF
TRBD2	TRBV3-1	TRBJ2-1	few	TGTGCCAGCAGCCAAGATCCCAGCGGGGGGGTCTATGAGCAGTTCTTC	CASSQDPSGGVYEQFF
NA	TRBV14	TRBJ2-5	few	TGTGCCAGCAACCCCAGGGGAGGAAAGACCCAGTACTTC	CASNPRGGKTQYF
NA	TRBV27	TRBJ2-5	NA	TGTGCCAGCAGTTTTCAGGGGGCGCGGGAGGAGACCCAGTACTTC	CASSFQGAREETQYF
NA	TRBV4-2	TRBJ2-5	NA	TGTGCCAGCAGCCAAGTCACCGGGACACCCCTCTTGGAGACCCAGTACTTC	CASSQVTGTPLLETQYF
TRBD1	TRBV24-1	TRBJ2-2	many	TGTGCCACCAGTGAGTCCGGGACAGGGGGATTGGACACCGGGGAGCTGTTTTTT	CATSESGTGGLDTGELFF
NA	TRBV15	TRBJ1-4	NA	TGTGCCACCAGCAGTAATGAAAAACTGTTTTTT	CATSSNEKLFF
TRBD1	TRBV9	TRBJ1-2	NA	TGTGCCAGCAGCGTAGCGGAGACAGGGGGGAATGGCTACACCTTC	CASSVAETGGNGYTF
TRBD1	TRBV9	TRBJ2-5	NA	TGTGCCAGCAGCGTAGTCGACAGGGGAGCCGGGGAGACCCAGTACTTC	CASSVVDRGAGETQYF
TRBD2	TRBV2	TRBJ2-1	few	TGTGCCAGCAGTCCCACGCCGGGACTAGCGGCGAGCTCCTACAATGAGCAGTTCTTC	CASSPTPGLAASSYNEQFF
NA	TRBV20-1	TRBJ2-1	NA	TGCAGTGCTAGAAAGGAGGGTGCGGGTGAGCAGTTCTTC	CSARKEGAGEQFF
NA	TRBV11-2	TRBJ2-3	many	TGTGCCAGCAGGTACCATCCTGGGGATACGCAGTATTTT	CASRYHPGDTQYF
NA	TRBV12-3/TRBV12-4	TRBJ2-1	NA	TGTGCCAGCAGTAAAACATGGGGCGATGAGCAGTTCTTC	CASSKTWGDEQFF
TRBD2	TRBV20-1	TRBJ2-1	NA	TGCAGTGCTAGTGGGAGGTACCGGACTAGCGGGGGAATATCCAATGAGCAGTTCTTC	CSASGRYRTSGGISNEQFF
NA	TRBV29-1	TRBJ1-1	few	TGCAGCGTCGCCCTGGGGAGAACTGAAGCTTTCTTT	CSVALGRTEAFF
TRBD2	TRBV7-3	TRBJ2-1	few	TGTGCCAGCAGCTTACTCACTAGCGGGAGCGATGAGCAGTTCTTC	CASSLLTSGSDEQFF
NA	TRBV20-1	TRBJ2-3	few	TGCAGTGCCTCCGGACAGCACACAGATACGCAGTATTTT	CSASGQHTDTQYF
NA	TRBV9	TRBJ2-3	NA	TGTGCCAGCATCCCCGGGCAGTCAGATACGCAGTATTTT	CASIPGQSDTQYF
NA	TRBV4-1	TRBJ2-3	few	TGCGCCAGCAGCCAAGGATCCGCAGTAGGACACAGAGATACGCAGTATTTT	CASSQGSAVGHRDTQYF
NA	TRBV7-2	TRBJ2-7	few	TGTGCCAGCAGCGGCGGGACAGCGACCTACGAGCAGTACTTC	CASSGGTATYEQYF
NA	TRBV7-2	TRBJ2-3	few	TGTGCCAGCACCCCAGCGCCAGGGAACACAGATACGCAGTATTTT	CASTPAPGNTDTQYF
TRBD1	TRBV5-1	TRBJ2-5	few	TGCGCCAGCAGCTCAACGACAGGGGGCGGAGAGACCCAGTACTTC	CASSSTTGGGETQYF